Shown below are 16 T cell receptor beta chains from a single sample sequenced in a study of shared clonotypes between healthy human individuals. The table came from immunoSEQ multiplex PCR; TCRdb's copy has only in-frame clones and leaves some out. The repertoire holds fewer than 2.5 million clones, with approximately 94% as singletons. The sequenced sample was naive CD4+ T cells from PBMCs. The subset denotes: CD45RA+ positively selected. The receptors shown here come from a man aged 18 to 30 in good health. Some clones in this sample may be carry-over from other donors' samples.

This chain uses TRBV5-4 with TRBJ2-1, with D maybe TRBD1 (6 bases). V lost 3 bases and J 2 bases, leaving 15 bases between the germline ends. The germline gives CDR1 SGHNT, CDR2 YYREEE (reference sequence). The CDR3 length is 16 residues. The CDR3 DNA follows: TGTGCCAGCAGCTCAAGCGAGACAGGACCCTACAATGAGCAGTTCTTC. Protein sequence: CASSSSETGPYNEQFF.

The rearrangement uses TRBV5-1 and TRBJ2-1; 10 bases agree with TRBD2. The CDR3 sequence is 14 residues long. Germline V gives CDR1 SGHRS, CDR2 YFSETQ. Trimming at V came to 4 bases and at J to 9 bases, leaving 7 bases not matched to a gene. The DNA of the CDR3 is TGCGCCAGCAGCGGAGCGGGAGGGTACCCTGAGCAGTTCTTC. Its translation: CASSGAGGYPEQFF.

The J gene is TRBJ1-5, the V gene TRBV27; weak D call: TRBD1 (5 bases). V was trimmed by 4 bases and J by 5 bases, leaving 9 bases between them. This CDR3 spans 13 amino acids. CDR1 and CDR2 (germline): MNHEY, SMNVEV (reference sequence). The CDR3, as DNA: TGTGCCAGCAGTTGGGGGGACCATCAGCCCCAGCATTTT. Protein sequence: CASSWGDHQPQHF.

This clone was detected only once. The chain has TRBV5-1 and TRBJ2-7; D not certain. The CDR3 is 12 residues long. Trimming left V 4 bases short and J 7 bases short, with 12 bases between. Germline values: CDR1 SGHRS, CDR2 YFSETQ. The CDR3 region is CASSLNAREQYF. CDR3 nucleotide sequence: TGCGCCAGCAGCCTCAACGCCCGAGAGCAGTACTTC.

This clone was counted once. This sequence joins TRBV7-2 and TRBJ2-2, with D hard to call. Germline CDR1 is SGHTA and CDR2 is FQGNSA. V was shortened by 6 bases and J by 5 bases, with 7 bases between the two germline ends. CDR3 length equals 12 residues. The CDR3 nucleotides read TGTGCCAGCAGTTCACCGACCGGGGAGCTGTTTTTT. This translates into CASSSPTGELFF.

Worth noting for this clone: Other DNA sequences within the sample encode an identical CDR3. V usage is TRBV11-2 and J usage is TRBJ2-7; TRBD1 agrees at 7 bases. The CDR3 spans 15 residues. J lost 3 bases, V lost 1 base, and 6 bases had no gene match. Per the germline V gene, CDR1 is SGHAT and CDR2 is FQNNGV. The CDR3 DNA is TGTGCCAGCAGCTTAGGACAGGGTATTTTCTACGAGCAGTACTTC. It specifies CASSLGQGIFYEQYF.

The chain couples TRBV10-2 to TRBJ1-2; D call uncertain. CDR1 and CDR2 from the germline V gene are WSHSY and SAAADI. Trimming shortened V by 4 bases and J by 0 bases, and 9 bases separated the two germline ends. The CDR3 runs to 14 residues. CDR3 protein: CASSGVLTNYGYTF. As DNA, the CDR3 is TGCGCCAGCAGTGGGGTACTAACTAACTATGGCTACACCTTC.

This clone was observed once. The chain is built from TRBV7-9 and TRBJ2-7, with D unclear. The V end was cut by 5 bases, the J end by 0 bases, with 8 bases between. The CDR3 loop spans 13 amino acids. Germline values: CDR1 SEHNR, CDR2 FQNEAQ (reference sequence). CDR3 loop: CASSPYSSYEQYF. The DNA for the CDR3 is TGTGCCAGCAGCCCTTATAGCTCCTACGAGCAGTACTTC. Based on the CDR3 plus reference TRBV7-9 and TRBJ2-7, the full variable domain is DTGVSQNPRHKITKRGQNVTFRCDPISEHNRLYWYRQTLGQGPEFLTYFQNEAQLEKSRLLSDRFSAERPKGSFSTLEIQRTEQGDSAMYLCASSPYSSYEQYFGPGTRLTVT.

This clone was detected a few times. V is TRBV11-2 and J is TRBJ1-1; tentative D call: TRBD1 (5 bases). Germline loops: CDR1 SGHAT, CDR2 FQNNGV. V was pared by 3 bases and J by 5 bases, with 7 bases between. The CDR3 extends over 12 amino acids. CDR3 bases: TGTGCCAGCAGCTTCAGGGTAACTGAAGCTTTCTTT. Translating gives CASSFRVTEAFF.

Concerning this clone itself: A junction boundary mismatches the germline segment, possibly from a read error. Other DNA sequences within the sample encode an identical CDR3. The CDR3 coding sequence is TGCGCCAGCAGTTTGGGACAGGTAACTGAAGCTTTCTTT. Translated: CASSLGQVTEAFF. V usage is TRBV5-1 and J usage is TRBJ1-1; 8 bases match TRBD1. CDR1 and CDR2 from the germline V gene are SGHRS and YFSETQ. This CDR3 region has 13 residues.

V gene TRBV5-1 combines with J gene TRBJ1-1; D is unclear. The CDR3 loop spans 14 amino acids. The germline V gene has CDR1 SGHRS and CDR2 YFSETQ. V dropped 1 base and J dropped 1 base, with 8 bases sitting between them. The CDR3 DNA follows: TGCGCCAGCAGCTTGCTCAACGGGAACACTGAAGCTTTCTTT. The encoded protein is CASSLLNGNTEAFF.

The chain links TRBV29-1 to TRBJ1-4; the D gene is possibly TRBD1 (5 bases). The length of the CDR3 is 11 residues. V shed 7 bases and J shed 6 bases, with 9 bases lying between them. The germline V gene has CDR1 SQVTM and CDR2 ANQGSEA. The CDR3 coding sequence is TGCAGCGGGGGGAGGGATGAAAAACTGTTTTTT. Encoded protein: CSGGRDEKLFF. The full variable domain, its missing parts supplied by reference TRBV29-1 and TRBJ1-4, is SAVISQKPSRDICQRGTSLTIQCQVDSQVTMMFWYRQQPGQSLTLIATANQGSEATYESGFVIDKFPISRPNLTFSTLTVSNMSPEDSSIYLCSGGRDEKLFFGSGTQLSVL.

The chain employs TRBV5-6 and TRBJ1-1; no clear D gene. This CDR3 spans 14 amino acids. Trimming removed 4 bases from V and 7 bases from J, with 17 bases in between. Germline CDR1 is SGHDT and CDR2 is YYEEEE. In nucleotides, the CDR3 is TGTGCCAGCAGCCACAAAAGGCCGACCCTTGAAGCTTTCTTT. It codes for CASSHKRPTLEAFF.

The rearrangement links TRBV11-2 to TRBJ2-7, with D perhaps TRBD1 (6 bases). This CDR3 comprises 14 residues. V gave up 4 bases and J gave up 5 bases, with 15 bases separating them. Germline V lookup: CDR1 SGHAT, CDR2 FQNNGV. The CDR3 reads CASSSYRDMNEQYF. The CDR3 nucleotides are TGTGCCAGCAGCTCGTACAGGGATATGAACGAGCAGTACTTC.

V and J are TRBV16 and TRBJ1-2, with D uncertain. There are 15 residues in the CDR3. V was pared by 4 bases and J by 4 bases, with 16 bases between. Per germline, CDR1 KGHSY and CDR2 FQNENV. As DNA, the CDR3 is TGTGCCAGCAGCCGTTACGAGGTGCGAGTCTATGGCTACACCTTC. Its protein product is CASSRYEVRVYGYTF.

The chain joins TRBV5-4 to TRBJ1-2, with D unresolved. V was cut by 4 bases and J by 8 bases, with 18 bases left in between. CDR1 and CDR2 from the germline V gene are SGHNT and YYREEE (reference sequence). The CDR3 totals 14 residues. CDR3 protein: CASSVWSFSSGYTF. CDR3 DNA: TGTGCCAGCAGCGTGTGGTCATTCTCTAGCGGCTACACCTTC.